The rows below give T cell receptor beta chains drawn from one sample of a study of blood T cell repertoires in COVID-19. Using immunoSEQ multiplex PCR, the repertoire was profiled, and TCRdb retains in-frame clones only, with some absent. Counted here are about 93,000 clones, about 89% occurring once; the ten biggest clones make up 4.5% to 6.5%. Sequenced material: peripheral blood. The source of these receptors is a man aged 55 to 70 with COVID-19, enrolled during active disease. CDR3s include the opening cysteine and the closing phenylalanine or tryptophan. The D gene is left open where the match is weak. Rows give clone size only sometimes, using once, few, many, or a class for an expanded clone.

CDR3 protein: CASSVVEGGETQYF; CDR3 DNA: TGTGCCAGCAGCGTAGTTGAGGGAGGAGAGACCCAGTACTTC; D gene: -; CDR3 length: 14; V gene: TRBV9; clone size: -; J gene: TRBJ2-5
CDR3 protein: CASSKPSRGESYNEQFF; CDR3 DNA: TGTGCCAGCAGCAAACCCTCCCGGGGGGAATCCTACAATGAGCAGTTCTTC; D gene: -; CDR3 length: 17; V gene: TRBV21-1; clone size: -; J gene: TRBJ2-1
CDR3 protein: CASSLELYTGELFF; CDR3 DNA: TGTGCCAGCAGCTTAGAACTGTACACCGGGGAGCTGTTTTTT; D gene: -; CDR3 length: 14; V gene: TRBV5-5; clone size: -; J gene: TRBJ2-2
CDR3 protein: CASSPGVAGTDTQYF; CDR3 DNA: TGTGCCAGCTCACCTGGGGTAGCGGGCACAGATACGCAGTATTTT; D gene: -; CDR3 length: 15; V gene: TRBV18; clone size: -; J gene: TRBJ2-3
CDR3 protein: CSASRGAFGSNQPQHF; CDR3 DNA: TGCAGTGCTAGTCGGGGGGCATTTGGGAGCAATCAGCCCCAGCATTTT; D gene: -; CDR3 length: 16; V gene: TRBV20-1; clone size: few; J gene: TRBJ1-5
CDR3 protein: CASSSLRDRDDRYSNQPQHF; CDR3 DNA: TGTGCCAGTAGTTCTCTCCGGGACAGGGATGATCGTTATAGCAATCAGCCCCAGCATTTT; D gene: TRBD1; CDR3 length: 20; V gene: TRBV19; clone size: -; J gene: TRBJ1-5
CDR3 protein: CAIRGGSGFTYNEQFF; CDR3 DNA: TGTGCCATCAGGGGAGGTAGCGGATTCACCTACAATGAGCAGTTCTTC; D gene: -; CDR3 length: 16; V gene: TRBV10-3; clone size: -; J gene: TRBJ2-1
CDR3 protein: CASSLEGLGGSYNEQFF; CDR3 DNA: TGCGCCAGCAGCTTGGAAGGTTTGGGGGGGTCCTACAATGAGCAGTTCTTC; D gene: TRBD2; CDR3 length: 17; V gene: TRBV5-1; clone size: few; J gene: TRBJ2-1
CDR3 protein: CASSLDLSIRPQHF; CDR3 DNA: TGTGCCAGCAGCTTAGATCTTAGCATTAGGCCCCAGCATTTT; D gene: -; CDR3 length: 14; V gene: TRBV11-2; clone size: -; J gene: TRBJ1-5
CDR3 protein: CPGGGAEAFF; CDR3 DNA: TGTCCCGGAGGGGGGGCTGAAGCTTTCTTT; D gene: -; CDR3 length: 10; V gene: TRBV21-1; clone size: once; J gene: TRBJ1-1
CDR3 protein: CASIGRGGPMNTEAFF; CDR3 DNA: TGTGCCAGCATCGGCCGCGGGGGTCCAATGAACACTGAAGCTTTCTTT; D gene: -; CDR3 length: 16; V gene: TRBV2; clone size: -; J gene: TRBJ1-1
CDR3 protein: CASQRTSGSQETQYF; CDR3 DNA: TGTGCCAGCCAGCGGACTAGCGGGAGCCAAGAGACCCAGTACTTC; D gene: TRBD2; CDR3 length: 15; V gene: TRBV6-5; clone size: -; J gene: TRBJ2-5
CDR3 protein: CASRETGAQPQHF; CDR3 DNA: TGTGCCAGCAGGGAGACAGGGGCCCAGCCCCAGCATTTT; D gene: TRBD1; CDR3 length: 13; V gene: TRBV12-3/TRBV12-4; clone size: -; J gene: TRBJ1-5
CDR3 protein: CASSLIISVANGYTF; CDR3 DNA: TGTGCCAGCAGCTTAATTATTTCGGTAGCGAATGGCTACACCTTC; D gene: -; CDR3 length: 15; V gene: TRBV7-2; clone size: -; J gene: TRBJ1-2
CDR3 protein: CASSYIAGGFEDNEQFF; CDR3 DNA: TGTGCCAGCAGCTATATAGCGGGAGGGTTCGAAGACAATGAGCAGTTCTTC; D gene: TRBD2; CDR3 length: 17; V gene: TRBV5-4; clone size: -; J gene: TRBJ2-1
CDR3 protein: CASSPGLVDTDTQYF; CDR3 DNA: TGTGCCAGCAGCCCGGGACTAGTTGACACAGATACGCAGTATTTT; D gene: TRBD2; CDR3 length: 15; V gene: TRBV5-4; clone size: once; J gene: TRBJ2-3
CDR3 protein: CASRAGTGGREQYF; CDR3 DNA: TGTGCCAGCAGGGCCGGGACAGGGGGCCGCGAGCAGTACTTC; D gene: TRBD1; CDR3 length: 14; V gene: TRBV6-5; clone size: -; J gene: TRBJ2-7